Given below is one TCR beta chain in context. Its antigen is still unknown. V was pared by 4 bases and J by 0 bases, with 10 bases between. CDR1 MGHRA and CDR2 YSYEKL come from the germline V gene. CDR3 length equals 15 residues. Method: immunoSEQ multiplex PCR; TCRdb's copy keeps in-frame clones and lacks some. The data show about 72,000 clones, roughly three quarters seen once. The record originates from a study of vaccination effects on CD4 cells after COVID-19. Background on the study: ViraFEST used viral peptide pools to expand antigen-specific CD4+ T cells before sequencing.

Overall study results and limits: There were few convalescent patients in the study and no early post-infection timepoints.

Culture lasted about ten days before CD4+ T cell isolation. Absence of prior SARS-CoV-2 infection characterized the vaccine recipients, who showed negative nucleocapsid antibodies. The chain recombines TRBV4-1 with TRBJ1-3; D uncertain. The source material was CD4+ T cells from PBMCs cultured without peptide, sampled before COVID-19 vaccination. This receptor was identified in a human donor who received a COVID-19 vaccine. The CDR3 DNA is TGCGCCAGCAGCCTCTATCGTAACTCTGGAAACACCATATATTTT. Its translation: CASSLYRNSGNTIYF.